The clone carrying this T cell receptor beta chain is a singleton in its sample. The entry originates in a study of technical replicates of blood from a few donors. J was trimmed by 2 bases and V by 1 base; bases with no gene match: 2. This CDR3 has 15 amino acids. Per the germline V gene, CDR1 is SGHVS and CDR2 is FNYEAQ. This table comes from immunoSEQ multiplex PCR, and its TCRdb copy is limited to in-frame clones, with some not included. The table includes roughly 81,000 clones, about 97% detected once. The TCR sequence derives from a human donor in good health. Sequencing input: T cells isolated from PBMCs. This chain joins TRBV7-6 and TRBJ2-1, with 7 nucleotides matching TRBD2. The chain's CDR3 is CASSLGEGPYNEQFF. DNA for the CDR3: TGTGCCAGCAGCTTAGGGGAGGGCCCCTACAATGAGCAGTTCTTC.